This entry concerns a single T cell receptor (beta chain). At one end the junction does not follow the germline gene, possibly because of a read error. The CDR3 covers 13 residues. Looked up from germline, CDR1 is MNHEY and CDR2 is SMNVEV (reference sequence). TCRdb reprocessed the RT-PCR reads via MiXCR and lists one record per CDR3 protein. The sample yields about 300,000 distinct CDR3 sequences, 21% seen once. The source of the sample is a study of response to subunit inactivated influenza vaccine. This clonotype was sampled from a man between 50 and 75 years old who received an inactivated influenza vaccine. The V and J genes are TRBV27 and TRBJ1-6, with a weak D call TRBD1 (5 bases). The sample was PBMCs from blood, taken less than 22 months after vaccination. This chain's CDR3 is CASSYDSNSPPHF. DNA of the CDR3: TGTGCCAGCAGTTACGACAGTAATTCACCCCCCCACTTT.